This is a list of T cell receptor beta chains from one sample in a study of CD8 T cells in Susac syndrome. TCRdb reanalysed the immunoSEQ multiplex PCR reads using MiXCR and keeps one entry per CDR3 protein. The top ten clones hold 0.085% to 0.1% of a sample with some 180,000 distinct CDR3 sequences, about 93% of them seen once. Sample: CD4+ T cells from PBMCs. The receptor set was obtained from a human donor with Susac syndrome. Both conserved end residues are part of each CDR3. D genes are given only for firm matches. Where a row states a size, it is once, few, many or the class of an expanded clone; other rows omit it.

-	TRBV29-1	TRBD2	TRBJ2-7	CSVRSSGEQYF	TGCAGCGTGAGGTCTAGCGGCGAGCAGTACTTC
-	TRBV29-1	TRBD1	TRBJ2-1	CSVDPQGVEQFF	TGCAGCGTTGACCCGCAGGGGGTGGAGCAGTTCTTC
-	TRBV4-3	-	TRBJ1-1	CASSLYRVNTEAFF	TGCGCCAGCAGCCTGTACAGGGTGAACACTGAAGCTTTCTTT
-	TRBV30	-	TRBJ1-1	CAWSPGTAGTEAFF	TGTGCCTGGAGTCCAGGGACGGCGGGGACTGAAGCTTTCTTT
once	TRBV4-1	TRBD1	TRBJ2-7	CASSQNDRGVYEQYF	TGCGCCAGCAGCCAGAATGACAGGGGAGTCTACGAGCAGTACTTC
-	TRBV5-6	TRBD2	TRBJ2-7	CASSLELSGRADYEQYF	TGTGCCAGCAGCTTGGAGCTTAGCGGGAGGGCCGACTACGAGCAGTACTTC
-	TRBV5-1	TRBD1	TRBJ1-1	CASSTGTGGNTEAFF	TGCGCCAGCAGCACCGGGACAGGGGGCAACACTGAAGCTTTCTTT
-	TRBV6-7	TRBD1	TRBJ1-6	CASKTRPRGWNSPLHF	TGTGCCAGCAAGACAAGGCCCAGGGGGTGGAATTCACCCCTCCACTTT
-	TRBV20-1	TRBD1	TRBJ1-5	CSARDREGNQPQHF	TGCAGTGCTCGCGACAGGGAGGGCAATCAGCCCCAGCATTTT
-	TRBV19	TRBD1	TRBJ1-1	CASSIAPTGILNTEAFF	TGTGCCAGTAGTATAGCCCCGACAGGGATACTGAACACTGAAGCTTTCTTT
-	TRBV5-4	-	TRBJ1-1	CASSLVGSPNTEAFF	TGTGCCAGCAGCTTGGTGGGTTCCCCTAACACTGAAGCTTTCTTT
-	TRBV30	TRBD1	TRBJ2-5	CAWSLRGRGETQYF	TGTGCCTGGAGTTTAAGGGGGCGAGGGGAGACCCAGTACTTC
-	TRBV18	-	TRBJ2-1	CASSLAGVLPHEQFF	TGTGCCAGCTCCCTCGCCGGGGTCCTCCCCCATGAGCAGTTCTTC
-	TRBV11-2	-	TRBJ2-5	CASSLDLARETQYF	TGTGCCAGCAGCTTAGATCTCGCCAGAGAGACCCAGTACTTC
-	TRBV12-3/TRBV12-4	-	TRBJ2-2	CGSSLAGGPNTGELFF	TGTGGCAGCAGTTTAGCCGGGGGCCCGAACACCGGGGAGCTGTTTTTT
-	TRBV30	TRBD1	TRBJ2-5	CAWSVRRGPRGPQETQYF	TGTGCCTGGAGTGTACGCCGGGGCCCCAGGGGGCCCCAAGAGACCCAGTACTTC
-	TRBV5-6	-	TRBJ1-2	CASSSYRLGANYGYTF	TGTGCCAGCAGCTCTTACCGACTCGGGGCAAACTATGGCTACACCTTC
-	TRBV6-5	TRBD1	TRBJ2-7	CASRLGRTGTYEQYF	TGTGCCAGCAGGCTGGGGAGGACAGGGACCTACGAGCAGTACTTC
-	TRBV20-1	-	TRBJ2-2	CSARDLGWNTGELFF	TGCAGTGCTAGAGATCTGGGGTGGAACACCGGGGAGCTGTTTTTT
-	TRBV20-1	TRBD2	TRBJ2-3	CRGTAGGPVRADTQYF	TGCAGGGGGACGGCGGGAGGGCCGGTTAGGGCAGATACGCAGTATTTT
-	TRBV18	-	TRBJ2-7	CASSEGREQYF	TGTGCCAGCTCGGAGGGCCGCGAGCAGTACTTC
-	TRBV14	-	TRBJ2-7	CASSPNHRAEQYF	TGTGCCAGCAGCCCAAATCACAGGGCCGAGCAGTACTTC
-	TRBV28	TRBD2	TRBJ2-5	CASSPILAGRETQYF	TGTGCCAGCAGTCCTATACTAGCGGGAAGAGAGACCCAGTACTTC
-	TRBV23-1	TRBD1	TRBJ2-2	CASSQGTEDTGELFF	TGCGCCAGCAGTCAAGGGACAGAGGACACCGGGGAGCTGTTTTTT
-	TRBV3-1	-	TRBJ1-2	CASSQQPTGYGYTF	TGTGCCAGCAGCCAACAGCCGACAGGCTATGGCTACACCTTC
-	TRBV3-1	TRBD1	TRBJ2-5	CASSAGTGTQETQYF	TGTGCCAGCAGCGCCGGGACAGGCACCCAAGAGACCCAGTACTTC
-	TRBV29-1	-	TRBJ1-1	CSVPGAVNTEAFF	TGCAGCGTACCAGGGGCCGTGAACACTGAAGCTTTCTTT
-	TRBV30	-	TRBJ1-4	CAWSVTATNEKLFF	TGTGCCTGGAGTGTAACAGCAACTAATGAAAAACTGTTTTTT
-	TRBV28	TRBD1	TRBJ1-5	CASSWGLRRGLVKPQHF	TGTGCCAGCAGTTGGGGATTGAGGAGGGGGCTAGTGAAGCCCCAGCATTTT
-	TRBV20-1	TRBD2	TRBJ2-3	CSASPSRAGGRPDTQYF	TGCAGTGCTAGCCCTTCCCGAGCGGGAGGGCGACCAGATACGCAGTATTTT
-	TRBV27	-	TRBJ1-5	CASQGGGDQPQHF	TGTGCCAGCCAAGGTGGGGGAGATCAGCCCCAGCATTTT
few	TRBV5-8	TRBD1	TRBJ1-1	CASSLDYRGTEAFF	TGTGCCAGCAGCTTAGACTACAGGGGGACTGAAGCTTTCTTT
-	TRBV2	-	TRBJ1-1	CASSGSHGNTEAFF	TGTGCCAGCAGTGGGTCTCATGGGAACACTGAAGCTTTCTTT
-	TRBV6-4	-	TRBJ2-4	CASSDSDPSKNIQYF	TGTGCCAGCAGTGACTCCGATCCGTCCAAAAACATTCAGTACTTC